A selection of T cell receptor beta chains follows, all from one sample in a study of vaccination and CD4 T cells after COVID-19. TCRdb re-analysed the PCR reads in MiXCR, keeping a single row per CDR3 protein. The table lists about 29,000 distinct CDR3 sequences, 62% of them singletons, with about a sixth in the top ten. Their antigen targets remain unknown. Here the sequenced sample was CD4+ T cells from blood, cultured in vitro, taken after SARS-CoV-2 vaccination. All receptors come from a human donor who received a COVID-19 vaccine. Both conserved end residues are part of each CDR3. The order of the fields is CDR3 length, J gene, V gene, D gene, clone size, CDR3 DNA, CDR3 protein. D genes are given only for firm matches. Clone sizes are given selectively: once, few, many, or a class where the clone is expanded.

length: 13; J: TRBJ1-1; V: TRBV30; D: .; size: once; DNA: TGTGCCTGGAGTTTAAGACGGGAAACTGAAGCTTTCTTT; CDR3: CAWSLRRETEAFF
length: 17; J: TRBJ1-6; V: TRBV2; D: .; size: few; DNA: TGTGCCAGCACACCACGGAACCAGGGGATTGATAATTCACCCCTCCACTTT; CDR3: CASTPRNQGIDNSPLHF
length: 20; J: TRBJ1-5; V: TRBV7-3; D: .; size: .; DNA: TGTGCCAGCAGCCTTCGTCCCAGGGAAACCAATCTCGATAGCAATCAGCCCCAGCATTTT; CDR3: CASSLRPRETNLDSNQPQHF
length: 14; J: TRBJ1-3; V: TRBV28; D: .; size: .; DNA: TGTGCCAGCAGTTTATCGGAGGTTGGAAACACCATATATTTT; CDR3: CASSLSEVGNTIYF
length: 15; J: TRBJ2-4; V: TRBV12-3/TRBV12-4; D: .; size: .; DNA: TGTGCCAGCAGTCCTTCTACCTCAGCCAAAAACATTCAGTACTTC; CDR3: CASSPSTSAKNIQYF
length: 14; J: TRBJ1-2; V: TRBV19; D: .; size: .; DNA: TGTGCCAGTAGTATTCCCGGTCTTAACTATGGCTACACCTTC; CDR3: CASSIPGLNYGYTF
length: 13; J: TRBJ1-2; V: TRBV7-2; D: TRBD1; size: .; DNA: TGTGCCAGCAGCCAAGACAGGGGGCGAGGCTACACCTTC; CDR3: CASSQDRGRGYTF
length: 12; J: TRBJ2-3; V: TRBV5-4; D: TRBD1; size: few; DNA: TGTGCCAACGGACAGGGCACAGATACGCAGTATTTT; CDR3: CANGQGTDTQYF
length: 13; J: TRBJ2-5; V: TRBV5-4; D: .; size: few; DNA: TGTGCCAGCAGCTTGGTACAGCAAGAGACCCAGTACTTC; CDR3: CASSLVQQETQYF
length: 20; J: TRBJ2-3; V: TRBV6-1; D: TRBD1; size: .; DNA: TGTGCCAGCAGGAAAGGTAGGGGGCGGTCGGTTTCCCGCAACTCGGATACGCAGTATTTT; CDR3: CASRKGRGRSVSRNSDTQYF
length: 16; J: TRBJ2-5; V: TRBV6-2/TRBV6-3; D: .; size: few; DNA: TGTGCCAGCAGTTACTCGAGAGGGGAACGGCAAGAGACCCAGTACTTC; CDR3: CASSYSRGERQETQYF
length: 14; J: TRBJ2-3; V: TRBV11-2; D: TRBD2; size: .; DNA: TGTGCCAGCAGCCGACTAGCGGACCCAGATACGCAGTATTTT; CDR3: CASSRLADPDTQYF
length: 14; J: TRBJ2-3; V: TRBV7-2; D: .; size: .; DNA: TGTGCCAGCAGCTCACCGAGGACGGCAGATACGCAGTATTTT; CDR3: CASSSPRTADTQYF
length: 21; J: TRBJ1-1; V: TRBV5-1; D: TRBD1; size: .; DNA: TGCGCCAGCAGCTTGATCTTCAGGGGGCGAGGGTTGAATGTTCGGAACACTGAAGCTTTCTTT; CDR3: CASSLIFRGRGLNVRNTEAFF